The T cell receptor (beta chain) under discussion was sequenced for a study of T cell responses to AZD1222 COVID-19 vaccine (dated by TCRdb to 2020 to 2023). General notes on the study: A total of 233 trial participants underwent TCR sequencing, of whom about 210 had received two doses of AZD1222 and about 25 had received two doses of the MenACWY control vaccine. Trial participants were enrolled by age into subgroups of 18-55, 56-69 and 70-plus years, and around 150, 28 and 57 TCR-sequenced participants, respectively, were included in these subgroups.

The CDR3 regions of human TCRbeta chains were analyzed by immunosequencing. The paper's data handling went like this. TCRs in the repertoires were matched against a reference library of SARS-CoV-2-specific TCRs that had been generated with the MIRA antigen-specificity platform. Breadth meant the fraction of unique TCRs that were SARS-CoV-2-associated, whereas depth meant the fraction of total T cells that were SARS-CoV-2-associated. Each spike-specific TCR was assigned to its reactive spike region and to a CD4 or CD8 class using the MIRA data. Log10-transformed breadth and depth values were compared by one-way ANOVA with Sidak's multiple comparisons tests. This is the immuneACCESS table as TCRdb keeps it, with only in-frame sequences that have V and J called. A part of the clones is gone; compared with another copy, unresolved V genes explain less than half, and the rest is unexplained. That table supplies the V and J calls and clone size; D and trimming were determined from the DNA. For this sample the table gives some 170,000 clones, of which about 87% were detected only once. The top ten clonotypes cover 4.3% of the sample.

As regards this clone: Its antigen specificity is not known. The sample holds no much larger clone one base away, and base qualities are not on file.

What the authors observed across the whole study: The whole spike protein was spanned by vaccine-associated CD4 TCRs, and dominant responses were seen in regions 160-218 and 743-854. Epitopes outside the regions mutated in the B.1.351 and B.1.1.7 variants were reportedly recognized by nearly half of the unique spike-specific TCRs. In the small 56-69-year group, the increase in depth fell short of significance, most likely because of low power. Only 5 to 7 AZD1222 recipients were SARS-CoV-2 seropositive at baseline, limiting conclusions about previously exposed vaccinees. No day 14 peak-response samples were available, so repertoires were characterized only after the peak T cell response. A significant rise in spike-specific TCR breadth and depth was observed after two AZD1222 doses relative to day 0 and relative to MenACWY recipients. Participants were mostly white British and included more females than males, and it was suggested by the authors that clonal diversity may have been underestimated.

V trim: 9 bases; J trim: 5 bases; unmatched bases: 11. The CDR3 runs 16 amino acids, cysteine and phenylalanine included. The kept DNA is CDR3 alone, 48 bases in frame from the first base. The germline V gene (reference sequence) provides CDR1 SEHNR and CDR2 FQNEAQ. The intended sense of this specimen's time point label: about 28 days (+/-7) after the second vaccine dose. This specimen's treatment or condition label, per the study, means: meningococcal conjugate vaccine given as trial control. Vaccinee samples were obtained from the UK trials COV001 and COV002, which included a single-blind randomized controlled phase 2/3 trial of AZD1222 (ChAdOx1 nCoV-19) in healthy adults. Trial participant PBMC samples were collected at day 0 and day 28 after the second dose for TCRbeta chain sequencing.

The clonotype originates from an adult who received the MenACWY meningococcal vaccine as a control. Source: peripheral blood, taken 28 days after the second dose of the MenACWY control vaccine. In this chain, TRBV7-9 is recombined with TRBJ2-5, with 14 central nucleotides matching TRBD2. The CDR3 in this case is CASQPGLAGDRETQYF. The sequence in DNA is TGTGCCAGTCAACCGGGACTAGCGGGAGATAGGGAGACCCAGTACTTC.